These 8 T cell receptor beta chains were sequenced from one sample in a study of blood T cell repertoires in COVID-19. TCRdb's copy holds only in-frame clones and misses some; the assay was immunoSEQ multiplex PCR. This table has roughly 250,000 clones, around 87% appearing once. The sample was peripheral blood. Every receptor here comes from a man between 60 and 70 years old who had recovered from COVID-19.

The CDR3 region has the DNA TGTGCCAGCTCCCGGGACAGTACTAACTATGGCTACACCTTC. Residues: CASSRDSTNYGYTF. This chain uses TRBV18 with TRBJ1-2, with TRBD1 matching 7 bases. The CDR3 spans 14 residues. Germline CDR1 and CDR2: KGHSH and LQKENI. V was pared by 6 bases and J by 0 bases, with 4 bases of the junction left unmatched.

This rearrangement joins TRBV2 to TRBJ2-5; 8 bases are shared with TRBD2. The J segment lost 6 bases and the V segment lost 6 bases, leaving 15 bases of the junction unmatched. Germline V gene sequence: CDR1 SNHLY, CDR2 FYNNEI. This CDR3 region has 16 residues. The CDR3 DNA sequence: TGTGCCAGCAGCAATACCGGGACTAGTGGTTCACAGACCCAGTACTTC. As protein: CASSNTGTSGSQTQYF.

Only one count was recorded for this clone. V usage is TRBV6-5 and J usage is TRBJ1-5; D unclear. The length of the CDR3 is 15 residues. Germline assignment: CDR1 MNHEY and CDR2 SVGAGI. Trimming stripped 5 bases from V and 1 base from J, with 12 bases between. The CDR3 DNA is TGTGCCAGCAGTCCCACCGGCGGGAGCAATCAGCCCCAGCATTTT. It encodes CASSPTGGSNQPQHF.

The CDR3 is CASSLLHRDRVWYGYTF. The CDR3 DNA reads TGCGCCAGCAGCTTGCTCCACAGGGACAGGGTATGGTATGGCTACACCTTC. The V and J genes are TRBV5-1 and TRBJ1-2, with 9 nucleotides matching TRBD1. There are 17 residues in the CDR3. Germline lookup yields CDR1 SGHRS and CDR2 YFSETQ. Trimming removed 1 base from V and 5 bases from J; junction bases left unmatched: 12.

The gene calls are TRBV7-9 and TRBJ2-2, with unresolved D. Germline values: CDR1 SEHNR, CDR2 FQNEAQ (reference sequence). Trimming shortened V by 5 bases and J by 6 bases, and 10 bases separated the two germline ends. The CDR3 extends over 13 amino acids. This chain's CDR3 is CASSDGVAGELFF. In DNA form, the CDR3 reads TGTGCCAGCAGCGACGGAGTCGCCGGGGAGCTGTTTTTT. The complete variable domain, with remaining parts taken from reference TRBV7-9 and TRBJ2-2, reads DTGVSQNPRHKITKRGQNVTFRCDPISEHNRLYWYRQTLGQGPEFLTYFQNEAQLEKSRLLSDRFSAERPKGSFSTLEIQRTEQGDSAMYLCASSDGVAGELFFGEGSRLTVL.

The V gene is TRBV27, the J gene TRBJ1-2, with D possibly TRBD1 on 6 matching bases. Germline CDR1 reads MNHEY; CDR2 reads SMNVEV (reference sequence). This CDR3 has 16 residues. V was cut by 2 bases and J by 4 bases, with 17 bases left in between. For the CDR3, the DNA is TGTGCCAGCAGTTTAGAGCCACAGGGAGTCGGCTATGGCTACACCTTC. It translates to CASSLEPQGVGYGYTF.

The chain is built from TRBV3-1 (or the pseudogene TRBV3-2) and TRBJ1-4; no clear D. V lost 4 bases and J 5 bases, leaving 14 bases between the germline ends. Germline V gene sequence: CDR1 LGHDT, CDR2 YNNKEL (reference sequence). This CDR3 is built from 15 residues. The CDR3 loop reads CASSPSLTGNEKLFF. DNA for the CDR3: TGTGCCAGCAGCCCTTCCTTGACGGGGAATGAAAAACTGTTTTTT.

This chain uses TRBV25-1 with TRBJ2-7, with D hard to call. Germline values: CDR1 MGHDK, CDR2 SYGVNS. The CDR3 totals 10 residues. Trimming pared 8 bases from V and 4 bases from J, leaving 6 bases between. Here the CDR3 DNA reads TGTGCCAGCGGCTTTTACGAGCAGTACTTC. This codes for CASGFYEQYF.